This T cell receptor (beta chain) was sequenced in a study of shared clonotypes between healthy human individuals. Findings and limits, study-wide: Non-shared clonotypes were found to have lower generation probabilities than the clonotypes that were shared by all four of the sorted-subset donors.

This clone was recorded at least ten times. What it binds is not known. Evenly divided among several immunoSEQ plates was the genomic DNA of each subset. When replicate PCRs were run on sorted subsets, they used about 220 ng DNA, about 30,000 T cell genomes. TCRdb's copy holds only in-frame clones and misses some; the assay was immunoSEQ multiplex PCR. The table shows approximately 320,000 clones, with about 74% occurring only once. Donors were healthy HIV-negative adults without recent acute infections or vaccinations. This CDR3 spans 15 amino acids. Germline V gene data show CDR1 as MDHEN and CDR2 as SYDVKM. V was clipped by 0 bases and J by 5 bases; unmatched bases: 5.

The rearrangement uses TRBV28 and TRBJ2-7; TRBD1 matches 9 bases. This receptor was taken from a man aged 25-45 years in good health. The sequenced sample consisted of memory CD4+ T cells sorted from blood. Described subset: CD45RA-negative fraction. CDR3 in amino acids: CASSLWGTGFDEQYF. The CDR3 DNA reads TGTGCCAGCAGTTTATGGGGGACAGGGTTCGACGAGCAGTACTTC.